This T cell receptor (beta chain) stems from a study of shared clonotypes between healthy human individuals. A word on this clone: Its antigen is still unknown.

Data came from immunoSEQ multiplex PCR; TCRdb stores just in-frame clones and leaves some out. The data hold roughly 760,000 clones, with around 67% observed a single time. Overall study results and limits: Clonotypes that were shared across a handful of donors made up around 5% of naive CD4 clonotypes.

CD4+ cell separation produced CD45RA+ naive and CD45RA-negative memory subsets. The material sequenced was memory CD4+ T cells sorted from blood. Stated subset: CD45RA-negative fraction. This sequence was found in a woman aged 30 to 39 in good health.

CDR3 sequence reads: CASSQQGRGSGNTIYF. DNA for the CDR3: TGTGCCAGCAGCCAACAAGGGCGGGGCTCTGGAAACACCATATATTTT. This chain links TRBV13 with TRBJ1-3, with no clear D. The CDR3 spans 16 residues. Trimming cost V 5 bases and J 0 bases, with 14 bases left between them. Germline loops: CDR1 PRHDT, CDR2 FYEKMQ (reference sequence).